This entry concerns a single T cell receptor beta chain. Its specificity is not known. The source of the sample is a study of cytomegalovirus exposure and HLA in healthy donors. Study at large: The same platform was used for the roughly 130 validation repertoires and the 650 to 800 first-cohort repertoires, a later analysis reported. Notes on the study in general: Published work reported that the classifier diagnosed cytomegalovirus status with high specificity and sensitivity. Clusters of TCRs from the first cohort tended to co-occur in the 120 or so validation repertoires (as a later analysis found). Specific recognition of CMV antigens was confirmed in vitro for three chains (all CMV-associated).

V lost 2 bases and J 14 bases, leaving 15 bases between the germline ends. Germline V gene data show CDR1 as SGHTA and CDR2 as FQGNSA. This CDR3 comprises 12 residues. Sequencing was performed with immunoSEQ multiplex PCR; in TCRdb, only in-frame clones are kept and a portion is missing. Of roughly 150,000 clones in the sample, around nine tenths were seen once. The clonotype was recovered from a woman aged 18-30 years in good health and CMV-seropositive. This rearrangement joins TRBV7-2 to TRBJ1-2, with D possibly TRBD1 on 5 matching bases. Input material: PBMCs. The CDR3 spells CASSLLVGAPTF. CDR3 in DNA: TGTGCCAGCAGCTTATTAGTTGGGGCCCCTACCTTC.